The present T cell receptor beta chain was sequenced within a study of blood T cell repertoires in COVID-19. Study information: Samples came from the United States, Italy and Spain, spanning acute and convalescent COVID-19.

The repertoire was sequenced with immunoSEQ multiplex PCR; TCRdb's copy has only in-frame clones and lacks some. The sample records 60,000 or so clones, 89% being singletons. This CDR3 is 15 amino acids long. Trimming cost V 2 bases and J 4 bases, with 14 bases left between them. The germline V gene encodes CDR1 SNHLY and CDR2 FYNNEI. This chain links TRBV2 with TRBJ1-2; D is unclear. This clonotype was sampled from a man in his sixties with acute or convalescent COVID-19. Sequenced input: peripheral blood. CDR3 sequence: CASSENGALAYGYTF. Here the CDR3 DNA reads TGTGCCAGCAGTGAAAATGGAGCCTTGGCCTATGGCTACACCTTC.